The rows below give T cell receptor beta chains drawn from one sample of a study of blood T cell repertoires in COVID-19. The protocol was immunoSEQ multiplex PCR, while the TCRdb copy is restricted to in-frame clones and leaves out a portion. The sample holds roughly 380,000 clones; roughly 87% are singletons and the top ten take approximately 3%. The sample comprised PBMCs or T cells enriched from blood (not recorded which). The receptor source for this set is a woman aged 30 to 39 who had recovered from COVID-19. Both conserved end residues are part of each CDR3. The D gene is left open where the match is weak. The size entry is marked missing in some rows and otherwise reads once, few, many or a size class.

CDR3 protein | CDR3 DNA | D gene | J gene | clone size | V gene
CASSLERRGSYGYTF | TGTGCCAGCAGCTTAGAAAGGAGGGGCAGCTATGGCTACACCTTC | NA | TRBJ1-2 | NA | TRBV11-2
CASSFSYRGDEQFF | TGTGCCAGCAGTTTCTCCTACAGGGGTGATGAGCAGTTCTTC | TRBD1 | TRBJ2-1 | once | TRBV28
CATSSGQGQGGANVLTF | TGTGCCACCAGCTCTGGACAGGGCCAGGGGGGGGCCAACGTCCTGACTTTC | TRBD1 | TRBJ2-6 | NA | TRBV15
CATSTNPWVAGGSTGELFF | TGTGCCACCAGCACCAACCCGTGGGTAGCGGGGGGGAGCACCGGGGAGCTGTTTTTT | TRBD2 | TRBJ2-2 | NA | TRBV15
CASSSQSSSEQFF | TGTGCCAGCAGCTCCCAATCTAGTAGTGAGCAGTTCTTC | NA | TRBJ2-1 | once | TRBV7-2
CASSVDRGGNQPQHF | TGTGCCAGCAGCGTGGACAGGGGAGGCAATCAGCCCCAGCATTTT | TRBD1 | TRBJ1-5 | NA | TRBV7-2
CASSLGGGVSYEQYF | TGTGCCAGCAGCTTGGGCGGGGGTGTCTCCTACGAGCAGTACTTC | TRBD2 | TRBJ2-7 | NA | TRBV5-8
CASSAASGSYNEQFF | TGTGCCAGCAGCGCCGCTAGCGGGAGCTACAATGAGCAGTTCTTC | TRBD2 | TRBJ2-1 | NA | TRBV7-2
CASSLGASGGAGADTQYF | TGTGCTAGCAGCCTAGGGGCTAGCGGGGGGGCCGGCGCAGATACGCAGTATTTT | TRBD2 | TRBJ2-3 | NA | TRBV7-7
CASSLPSRGTEAFF | TGCGCCAGCAGCTTGCCAAGCAGAGGCACTGAAGCTTTCTTT | NA | TRBJ1-1 | once | TRBV5-1
CASSERERDEQYF | TGTGCCAGCAGTGAACGGGAGCGCGACGAGCAGTACTTC | NA | TRBJ2-7 | once | TRBV6-1
CASSKTANTEAFF | TGTGCCAGCAGTAAAACAGCGAACACTGAAGCTTTCTTT | NA | TRBJ1-1 | NA | TRBV6-5
CASRREVPLEQYF | TGTGCCAGCAGGAGGGAGGTCCCCCTGGAGCAGTACTTC | NA | TRBJ2-7 | NA | TRBV6-5
CASSLGQGARGYTF | TGTGCCAGCAGCCTCGGACAGGGGGCGAGGGGCTACACCTTC | TRBD1 | TRBJ1-2 | once | TRBV7-6
CASKPGQGSFNSPLHF | TGTGCCAGCAAACCGGGACAGGGATCCTTCAATTCACCCCTCCACTTT | TRBD1 | TRBJ1-6 | NA | TRBV2
CASRDAGYEQYF | TGCGCCAGCAGGGATGCAGGCTACGAGCAGTACTTC | NA | TRBJ2-7 | NA | TRBV10-2
CASSTLGGAPSDTQYF | TGTGCCAGCTCAACCCTCGGCGGGGCCCCGTCAGATACGCAGTATTTT | NA | TRBJ2-3 | NA | TRBV18
CASSRNPGTGVLLEGYTF | TGTGCCAGCAGCCGAAACCCCGGGACAGGGGTCTTATTGGAAGGCTACACCTTC | TRBD1 | TRBJ1-2 | NA | TRBV5-8
CASSRGRTGSADTQYF | TGTGCCAGCAGCAGAGGGAGGACAGGGAGTGCAGATACGCAGTATTTT | TRBD1 | TRBJ2-3 | NA | TRBV7-9
CASSLGSGFVNTEAFF | TGCGCCAGCAGCTTGGGGTCCGGGTTTGTGAACACTGAAGCTTTCTTT | NA | TRBJ1-1 | NA | TRBV5-1
CASSQTGTLPEAFF | TGTGCCAGCAGCCAAACAGGGACCCTCCCTGAAGCTTTCTTT | NA | TRBJ1-1 | NA | TRBV7-9
CASSSRGEAEAFF | TGTGCCAGCAGTTCCAGGGGCGAGGCTGAAGCTTTCTTT | NA | TRBJ1-1 | NA | TRBV6-5
CASSQELRGSPETQYF | TGCGCCAGCAGCCAAGAACTGCGGGGTTCACCGGAGACCCAGTACTTC | NA | TRBJ2-5 | NA | TRBV4-1
CATSTGLAGGQTQYF | TGTGCCACCAGCACCGGACTAGCGGGAGGACAGACCCAGTACTTC | TRBD2 | TRBJ2-5 | NA | TRBV15
CASSSEVLRYGYTF | TGTGCCAGCAGTTCAGAGGTATTGCGGTATGGCTACACCTTC | NA | TRBJ1-2 | NA | TRBV28
CAWSVLAGAGNTIYF | TGTGCCTGGAGTGTACTGGCAGGGGCTGGAAACACCATATATTTT | NA | TRBJ1-3 | NA | TRBV30
CASRRQGKLWNQPQHF | TGTGCCAGCAGAAGACAGGGGAAATTGTGGAATCAGCCCCAGCATTTT | TRBD1 | TRBJ1-5 | NA | TRBV28
CARFGDRSGYEQYF | TGCGCCAGATTCGGGGATCGCTCCGGATACGAGCAGTACTTC | NA | TRBJ2-7 | NA | TRBV23-1
CASSEVAGATGELFF | TGTGCCAGCAGTGAGGTAGCGGGGGCCACCGGGGAGCTGTTTTTT | TRBD2 | TRBJ2-2 | NA | TRBV6-1
CASRAGGNSYNEQFF | TGCGCCAGCAGAGCTGGAGGGAACTCCTACAATGAGCAGTTCTTC | NA | TRBJ2-1 | NA | TRBV5-1
CASSPSSLPETQYF | TGTGCCAGCTCACCGTCCAGTCTTCCAGAGACCCAGTACTTC | NA | TRBJ2-5 | NA | TRBV18
CASSQPRFDQPQHF | TGTGCCAGCAGCCAACCCAGGTTCGATCAGCCCCAGCATTTT | NA | TRBJ1-5 | once | TRBV6-1
CASSLAGVGRAYNEQFF | TGTGCCAGCAGCCTAGCAGGTGTCGGGAGGGCCTACAATGAGCAGTTCTTC | TRBD2 | TRBJ2-1 | NA | TRBV7-2
CASSLTRAGSEGNTEAFF | TGTGCCAGCAGCTTAACGCGGGCTGGGAGTGAAGGGAACACTGAAGCTTTCTTT | NA | TRBJ1-1 | NA | TRBV7-3
CASSFDQGVVSNQPQHF | TGTGCCAGCAGTTTTGATCAGGGGGTAGTAAGCAATCAGCCCCAGCATTTT | TRBD1 | TRBJ1-5 | NA | TRBV28
CASSLRVTNEKLFF | TGTGCCAGCAGTTTACGGGTAACTAATGAAAAACTGTTTTTT | NA | TRBJ1-4 | NA | TRBV28
CASLAEYTDTQYF | TGTGCCAGTCTAGCGGAATACACAGATACGCAGTATTTT | TRBD2 | TRBJ2-3 | NA | TRBV2
CASSSQGTSGGSHYNEQFF | TGTGCCAGCAGTTCGCAGGGGACTAGCGGGGGGTCTCACTACAATGAGCAGTTCTTC | TRBD2 | TRBJ2-1 | once | TRBV13
CASSPPTSGRAYEQYF | TGTGCCAGCAGTCCCCCGACTAGCGGGAGGGCCTACGAGCAGTACTTC | TRBD2 | TRBJ2-7 | NA | TRBV2
CASSFSLAGGRQPQHF | TGTGCCAGCAGTTTTTCCCTCGCAGGGGGCCGGCAGCCCCAGCATTTT | TRBD1 | TRBJ1-5 | few | TRBV28
CASSQEDRDRNF | TGTGCCAGCAGCCAAGAGGATCGGGACAGGAACTTC | TRBD1 | TRBJ2-4 | NA | TRBV3-1/TRBV3-2
CASSLRSGIQAFF | TGTGCCAGCAGTCTAAGATCCGGGATCCAAGCTTTCTTT | NA | TRBJ1-1 | NA | TRBV6-4
CATSRDLGHNQPQHF | TGTGCCACCAGCAGAGATCTGGGACACAATCAGCCCCAGCATTTT | NA | TRBJ1-5 | NA | TRBV15